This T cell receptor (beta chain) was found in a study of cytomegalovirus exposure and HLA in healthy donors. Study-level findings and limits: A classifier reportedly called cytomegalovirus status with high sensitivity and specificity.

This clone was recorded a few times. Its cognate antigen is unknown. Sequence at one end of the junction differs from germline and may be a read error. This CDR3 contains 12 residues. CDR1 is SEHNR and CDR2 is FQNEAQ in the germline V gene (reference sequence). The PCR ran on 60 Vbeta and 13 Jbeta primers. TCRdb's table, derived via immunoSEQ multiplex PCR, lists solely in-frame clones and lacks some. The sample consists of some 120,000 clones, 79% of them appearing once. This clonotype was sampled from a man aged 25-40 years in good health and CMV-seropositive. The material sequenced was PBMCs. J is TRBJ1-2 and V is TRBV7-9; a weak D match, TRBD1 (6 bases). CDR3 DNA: TGTTCCAGCAGCTCTTCTCAGGGGGGCTACACCTTC. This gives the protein CSSSSSQGGYTF.